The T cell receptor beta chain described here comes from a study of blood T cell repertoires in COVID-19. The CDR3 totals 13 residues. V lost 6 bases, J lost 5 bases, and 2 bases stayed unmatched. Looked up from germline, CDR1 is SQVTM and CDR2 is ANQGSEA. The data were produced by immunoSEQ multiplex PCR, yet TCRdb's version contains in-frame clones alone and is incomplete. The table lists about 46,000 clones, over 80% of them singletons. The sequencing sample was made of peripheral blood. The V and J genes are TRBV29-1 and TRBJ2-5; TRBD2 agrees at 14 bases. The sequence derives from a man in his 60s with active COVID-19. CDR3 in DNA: TGCAGCGTAGGGACTAGCGGGGGTGAGACCCAGTACTTC. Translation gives CSVGTSGGETQYF.